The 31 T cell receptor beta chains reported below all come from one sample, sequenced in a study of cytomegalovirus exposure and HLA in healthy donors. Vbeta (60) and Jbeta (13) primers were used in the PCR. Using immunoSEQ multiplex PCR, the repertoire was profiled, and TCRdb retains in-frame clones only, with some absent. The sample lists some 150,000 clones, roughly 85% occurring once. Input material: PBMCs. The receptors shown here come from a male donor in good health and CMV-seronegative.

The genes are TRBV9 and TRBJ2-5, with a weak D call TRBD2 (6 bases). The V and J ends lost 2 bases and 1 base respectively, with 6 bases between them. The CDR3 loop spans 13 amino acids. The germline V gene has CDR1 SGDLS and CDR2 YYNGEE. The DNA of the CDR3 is TGTGCCAGCAGCGTTAGCGGCCAAGAGACCCAGTACTTC. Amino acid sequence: CASSVSGQETQYF.

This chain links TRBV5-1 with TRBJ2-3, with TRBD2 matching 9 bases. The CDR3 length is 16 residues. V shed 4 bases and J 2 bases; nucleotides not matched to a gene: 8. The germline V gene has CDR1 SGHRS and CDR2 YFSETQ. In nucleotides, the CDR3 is TGCGCCAGCAGCGCTCGAGCGGGGGGACCCACAGATACGCAGTATTTT. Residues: CASSARAGGPTDTQYF.

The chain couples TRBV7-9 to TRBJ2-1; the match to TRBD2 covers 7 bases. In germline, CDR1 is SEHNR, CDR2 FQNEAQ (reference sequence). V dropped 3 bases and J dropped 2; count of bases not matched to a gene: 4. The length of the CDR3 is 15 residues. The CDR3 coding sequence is TGTGCCAGCAGCTTGGCCGGGACTACCTACAATGAGCAGTTCTTC. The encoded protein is CASSLAGTTYNEQFF. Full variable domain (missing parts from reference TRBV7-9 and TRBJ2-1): DTGVSQNPRHKITKRGQNVTFRCDPISEHNRLYWYRQTLGQGPEFLTYFQNEAQLEKSRLLSDRFSAERPKGSFSTLEIQRTEQGDSAMYLCASSLAGTTYNEQFFGPGTRLTVL.

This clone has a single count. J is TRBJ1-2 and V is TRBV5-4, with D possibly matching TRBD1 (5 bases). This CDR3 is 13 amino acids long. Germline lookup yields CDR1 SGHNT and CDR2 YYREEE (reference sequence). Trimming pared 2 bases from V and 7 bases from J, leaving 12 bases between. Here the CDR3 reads CASSLQGAGGYTF. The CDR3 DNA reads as TGTGCCAGCAGCTTACAAGGGGCAGGTGGCTACACCTTC.

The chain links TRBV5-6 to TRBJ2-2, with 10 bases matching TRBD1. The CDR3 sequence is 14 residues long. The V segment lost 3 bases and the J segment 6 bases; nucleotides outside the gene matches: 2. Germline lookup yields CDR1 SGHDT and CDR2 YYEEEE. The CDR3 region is CASSYGQGAGELFF. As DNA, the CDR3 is TGTGCCAGCAGCTACGGACAGGGGGCCGGGGAGCTGTTTTTT.

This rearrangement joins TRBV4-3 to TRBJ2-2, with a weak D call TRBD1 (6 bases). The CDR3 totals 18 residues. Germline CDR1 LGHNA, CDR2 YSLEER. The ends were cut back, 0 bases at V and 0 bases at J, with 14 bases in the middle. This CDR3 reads CASSQESNRDTNTGELFF. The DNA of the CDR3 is TGCGCCAGCAGCCAAGAAAGTAATAGGGACACGAACACCGGGGAGCTGTTTTTT.

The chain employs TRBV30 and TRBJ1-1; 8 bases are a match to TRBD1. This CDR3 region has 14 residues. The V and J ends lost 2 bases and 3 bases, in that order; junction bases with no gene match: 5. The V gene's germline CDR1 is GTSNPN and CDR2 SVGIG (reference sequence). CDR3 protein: CAWSTGGGYTEAFF. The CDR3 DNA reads TGTGCCTGGAGTACAGGGGGTGGGTACACTGAAGCTTTCTTT.

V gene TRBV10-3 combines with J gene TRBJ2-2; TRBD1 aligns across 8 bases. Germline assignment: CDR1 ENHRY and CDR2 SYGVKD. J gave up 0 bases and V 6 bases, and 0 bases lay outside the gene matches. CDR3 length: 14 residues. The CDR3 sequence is CAIRQGANTGELFF. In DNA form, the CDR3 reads TGTGCCATCAGACAGGGGGCGAACACCGGGGAGCTGTTTTTT.

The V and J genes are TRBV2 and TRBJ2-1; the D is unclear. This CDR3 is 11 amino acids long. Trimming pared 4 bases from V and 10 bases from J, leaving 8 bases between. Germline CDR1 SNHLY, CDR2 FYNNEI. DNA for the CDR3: TGTGCCAGCAGTGTTGGTCAGGAGCAGTTCTTC. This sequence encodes CASSVGQEQFF.

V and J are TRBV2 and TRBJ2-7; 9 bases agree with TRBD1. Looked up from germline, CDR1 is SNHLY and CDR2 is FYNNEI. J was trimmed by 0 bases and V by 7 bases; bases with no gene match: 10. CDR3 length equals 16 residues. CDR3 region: CASTRRGTGTSYEQYF. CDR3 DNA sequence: TGTGCCAGCACCCGAAGGGGGACAGGGACCTCCTACGAGCAGTACTTC.

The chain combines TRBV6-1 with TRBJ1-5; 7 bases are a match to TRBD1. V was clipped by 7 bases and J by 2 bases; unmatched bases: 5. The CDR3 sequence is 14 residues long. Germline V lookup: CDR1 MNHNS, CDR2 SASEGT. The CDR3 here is CASTSGTGNQPQHF. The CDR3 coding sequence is TGTGCCAGCACATCCGGGACAGGCAATCAGCCCCAGCATTTT.

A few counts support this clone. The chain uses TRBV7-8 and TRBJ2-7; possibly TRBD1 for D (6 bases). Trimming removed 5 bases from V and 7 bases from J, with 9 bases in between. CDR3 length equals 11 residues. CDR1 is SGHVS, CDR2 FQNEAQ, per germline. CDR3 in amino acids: CASSVDREQYF. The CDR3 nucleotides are TGTGCCAGCAGCGTCGACAGGGAGCAGTACTTC.

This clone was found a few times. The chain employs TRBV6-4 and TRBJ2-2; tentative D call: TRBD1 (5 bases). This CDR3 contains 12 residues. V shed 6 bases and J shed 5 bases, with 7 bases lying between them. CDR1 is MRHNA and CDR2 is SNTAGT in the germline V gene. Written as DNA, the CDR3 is TGTGCCAGCAGCAACAGGACCGGGGAGCTGTTTTTT. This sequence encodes CASSNRTGELFF.

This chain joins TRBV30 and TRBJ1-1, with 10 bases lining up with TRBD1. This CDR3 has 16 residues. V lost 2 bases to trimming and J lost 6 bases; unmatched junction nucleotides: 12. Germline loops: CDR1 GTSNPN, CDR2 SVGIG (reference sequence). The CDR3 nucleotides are TGTGCCTGGAGTCCTGGGACAGGGGCAGGTGGGGCTGAAGCTTTCTTT. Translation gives CAWSPGTGAGGAEAFF.

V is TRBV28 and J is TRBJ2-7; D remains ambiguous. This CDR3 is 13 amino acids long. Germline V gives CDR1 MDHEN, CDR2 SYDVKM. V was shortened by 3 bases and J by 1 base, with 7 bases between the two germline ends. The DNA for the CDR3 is TGTGCCAGCAGTTTTCACAGTTCCTACGAGCAGTACTTC. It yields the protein CASSFHSSYEQYF.

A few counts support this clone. CDR3 in amino acids: CASSSRDRGKGEQYF. In nucleotides, the CDR3 is TGTGCCAGCAGCTCCCGGGACAGGGGGAAGGGCGAGCAGTACTTC. The chain is built from TRBV11-1 and TRBJ2-7; 11 bases line up with TRBD1. With 4 bases clipped from V and 6 bases from J, the junction kept 8 bases outside the gene matches. The CDR3 consists of 15 residues. Germline lookup yields CDR1 SGHAT and CDR2 FQDESV (reference sequence).

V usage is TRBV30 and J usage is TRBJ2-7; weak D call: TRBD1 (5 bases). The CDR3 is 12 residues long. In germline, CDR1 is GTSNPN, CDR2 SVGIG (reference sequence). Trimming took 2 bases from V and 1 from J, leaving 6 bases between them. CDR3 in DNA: TGTGCCTGGAGTAGACAGTCCTACGAGCAGTACTTC. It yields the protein CAWSRQSYEQYF.

CDR3 amino acids: CASSFPLSGTSTDTQYF. CDR3 bases: TGTGCCAGCAGCTTTCCCCTTAGCGGGACAAGCACAGATACGCAGTATTTT. The J gene is TRBJ2-3, the V gene TRBV7-9, with TRBD2 matching 8 bases. Germline V CDR1 and CDR2: SEHNR, FQNEAQ (reference sequence). The CDR3 contains 17 residues. Trimming at V came to 3 bases and at J to 0 bases, leaving 8 bases not matched to a gene.

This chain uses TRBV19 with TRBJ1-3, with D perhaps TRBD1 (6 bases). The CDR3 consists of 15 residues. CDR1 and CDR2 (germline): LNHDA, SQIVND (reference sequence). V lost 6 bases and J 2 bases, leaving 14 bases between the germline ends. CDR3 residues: CASSERTVTGNTIYF. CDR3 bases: TGTGCCAGTAGCGAACGGACAGTAACTGGAAACACCATATATTTT.

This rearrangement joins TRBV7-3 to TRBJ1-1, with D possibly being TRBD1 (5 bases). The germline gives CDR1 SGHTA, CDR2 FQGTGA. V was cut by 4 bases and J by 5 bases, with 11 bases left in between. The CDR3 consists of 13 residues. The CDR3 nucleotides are TGTGCCAGCAGCTGGATGGGGGGGACTGAAGCTTTCTTT. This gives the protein CASSWMGGTEAFF.

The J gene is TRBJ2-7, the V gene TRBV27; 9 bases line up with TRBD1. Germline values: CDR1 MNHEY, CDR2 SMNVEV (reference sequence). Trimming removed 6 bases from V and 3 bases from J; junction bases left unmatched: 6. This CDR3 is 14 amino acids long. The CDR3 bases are TGTGCCAGCAGCCCGGGACAGGGAATCTACGAGCAGTACTTC. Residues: CASSPGQGIYEQYF.

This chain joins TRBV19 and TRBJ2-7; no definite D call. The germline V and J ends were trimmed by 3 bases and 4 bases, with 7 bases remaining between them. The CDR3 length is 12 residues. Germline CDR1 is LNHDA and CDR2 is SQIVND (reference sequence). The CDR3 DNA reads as TGTGCCAGTAGTATTTCCGGTTACGAGCAGTACTTC. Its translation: CASSISGYEQYF.

CDR3: CAPPYRDPGVGELFF. The CDR3 DNA reads as TGTGCCCCCCCTTACCGGGACCCAGGGGTCGGGGAGCTGTTTTTT. V is TRBV27 and J is TRBJ2-2; TRBD1 might be the D (6 bases). This CDR3 region has 15 residues. Trimming stripped 11 bases from V and 7 bases from J, with 23 bases between. Per the germline V gene, CDR1 is MNHEY and CDR2 is SMNVEV (reference sequence).

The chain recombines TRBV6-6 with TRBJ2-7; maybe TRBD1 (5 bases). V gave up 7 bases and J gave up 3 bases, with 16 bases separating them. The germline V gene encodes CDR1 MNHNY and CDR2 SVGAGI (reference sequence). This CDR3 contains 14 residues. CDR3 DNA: TGTGCCAGCACCCCGACAGCCCTCAACTACGAGCAGTACTTC. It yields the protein CASTPTALNYEQYF.

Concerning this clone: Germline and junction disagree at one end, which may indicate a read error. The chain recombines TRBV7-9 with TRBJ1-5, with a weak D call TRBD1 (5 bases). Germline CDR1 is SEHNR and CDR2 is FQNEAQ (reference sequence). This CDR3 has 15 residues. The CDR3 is CSSSLLGDSNQPQHF. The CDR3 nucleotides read TGTTCCAGCAGCTTATTGGGGGACTCAAATCAGCCCCAGCATTTT.

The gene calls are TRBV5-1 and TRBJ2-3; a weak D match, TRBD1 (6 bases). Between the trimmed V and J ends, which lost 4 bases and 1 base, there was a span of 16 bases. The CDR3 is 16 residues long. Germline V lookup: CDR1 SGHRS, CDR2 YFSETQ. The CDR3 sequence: CASSPEQGRGTDTQYF. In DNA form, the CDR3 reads TGCGCCAGCAGCCCAGAACAGGGTCGGGGCACAGATACGCAGTATTTT.

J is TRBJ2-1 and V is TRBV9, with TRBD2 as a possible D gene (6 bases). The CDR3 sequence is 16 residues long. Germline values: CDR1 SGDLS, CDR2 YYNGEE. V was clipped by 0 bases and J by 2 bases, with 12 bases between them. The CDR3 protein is CASSVGSGGAYNEQFF. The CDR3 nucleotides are TGTGCCAGCAGCGTAGGTAGCGGCGGGGCCTACAATGAGCAGTTCTTC.

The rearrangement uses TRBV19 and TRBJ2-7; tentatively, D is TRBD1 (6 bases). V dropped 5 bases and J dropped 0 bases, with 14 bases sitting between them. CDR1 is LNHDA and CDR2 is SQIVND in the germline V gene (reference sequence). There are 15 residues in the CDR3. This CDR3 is CASSVRTAPSYEQYF. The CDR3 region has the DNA TGTGCCAGTAGTGTACGGACAGCCCCCTCCTACGAGCAGTACTTC.

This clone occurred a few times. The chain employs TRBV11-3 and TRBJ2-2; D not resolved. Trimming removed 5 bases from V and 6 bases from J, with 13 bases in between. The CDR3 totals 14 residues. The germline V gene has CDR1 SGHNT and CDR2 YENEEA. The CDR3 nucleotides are TGTGCCAGCAGCCCCGGTTTCGATTCCGGGGAGCTGTTTTTT. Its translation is CASSPGFDSGELFF.

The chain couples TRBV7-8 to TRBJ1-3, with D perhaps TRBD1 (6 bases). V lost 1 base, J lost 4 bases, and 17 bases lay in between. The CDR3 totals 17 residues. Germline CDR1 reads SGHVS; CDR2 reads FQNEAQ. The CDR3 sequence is CASSLGRDTGHGNTIYF. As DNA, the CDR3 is TGTGCCAGCAGCTTAGGAAGGGACACAGGCCACGGAAACACCATATATTTT.

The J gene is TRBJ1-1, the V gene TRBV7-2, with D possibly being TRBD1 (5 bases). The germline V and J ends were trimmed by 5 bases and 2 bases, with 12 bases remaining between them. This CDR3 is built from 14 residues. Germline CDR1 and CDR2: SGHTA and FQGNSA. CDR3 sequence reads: CASSPGLVNTEAFF. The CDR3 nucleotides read TGTGCCAGCAGCCCAGGGTTGGTAAACACTGAAGCTTTCTTT.